This section outlines one T cell receptor beta chain sequence together with its context. Antigen specificity is unknown. Measured with immunoSEQ multiplex PCR; TCRdb has only the in-frame clones, and not every one. The table includes about 36,000 clones, about 90% detected once. Over chemoradiotherapy, repertoires were sampled more than once. The source of the sample is a study of chemoradiotherapy in HPV16-positive cancers. Study as a whole: Candidate HPV-specific clones and shared TCR motifs came from two HPV16-positive patients. General observations from the study: Better recurrence-free survival went with HPV-responsive T-cell expansion in HPV16-positive patients. During treatment, candidate HPV-specific clones and E7-related motifs expanded in tumor.

CDR3 length: 12 residues. CDR1 and CDR2 (germline): WNHNN, SYGVQD (reference sequence). Trimming stripped 3 bases from V and 4 bases from J, with 7 bases between. The sample in question was blood, obtained from a patient who underwent chemoradiotherapy. The chain employs TRBV10-1 and TRBJ2-7; D uncertain. This receptor was obtained from a human donor with HPV-associated anogenital cancer. The CDR3 reads CASSDPEYEQYF. The CDR3 DNA sequence: TGCGCCAGCAGTGATCCGGAGTACGAGCAGTACTTC.